Listed below are T cell receptor beta chains from one sample, sequenced in a study of blood T cell repertoires in COVID-19. Sequenced by immunoSEQ multiplex PCR; TCRdb stores in-frame clones only, minus some. The sample has over 120,000 clones, about 80% seen once. Sequencing was carried out using peripheral blood. These receptors all stem from a man aged 65 to 79 who had recovered from COVID-19. Each CDR3 is given with its conserved first and last residue. Each record gives: J gene, D gene, V gene, clone size, CDR3 DNA, CDR3 protein. A D gene is named only where the DNA matches it firmly. The size field is filled for only some rows; it gives once, few, many or a size class.

TRBJ2-7	-	TRBV2	-	TGTGCCAGCAACAAAGACATCTCCTACGAGCAGTACTTC	CASNKDISYEQYF
TRBJ2-3	-	TRBV11-2	once	TGTGCCAGCAGCTTAGGGGCCAGGGGGAGGACAGATACGCAGTATTTT	CASSLGARGRTDTQYF
TRBJ2-6	-	TRBV21-1	-	TGTGCCAGGCCGGGACAGGGGGCATCTGGGGCCAACGTCCTGACTTTC	CARPGQGASGANVLTF
TRBJ2-1	TRBD2	TRBV7-2	-	TGTGCCAGCAGCCTTTTAGCGGGAGCTCAGTTCTTC	CASSLLAGAQFF
TRBJ1-2	-	TRBV11-2	-	TGTGCCAGCAGCTCCTCGGACAGAGGAGATCGGGGCTACACCTTC	CASSSSDRGDRGYTF
TRBJ2-1	TRBD2	TRBV5-4	-	TGTGCCAGCAGCTCCCGGACTAGCAGCGACTACAATGAGCAGTTCTTC	CASSSRTSSDYNEQFF
TRBJ1-1	TRBD1	TRBV5-1	-	TGCGCCAGCAGCTTTAACGGACAGGGGGCAAAGAACACTGAAGCTTTCTTT	CASSFNGQGAKNTEAFF
TRBJ2-7	-	TRBV5-1	-	TGCGCCAGCAGCTTGGGTGCAGATAAGCAGTACTTC	CASSLGADKQYF
TRBJ2-7	TRBD2	TRBV7-2	many	TGTGCCAGCAGCCCTGGGACTAGCGGGCCTCAGGGTCCATCCTACGAGCAGTACTTC	CASSPGTSGPQGPSYEQYF
TRBJ2-7	TRBD2	TRBV19	many	TGTGCCAGTAGTATAGCCCGGGAGGGCCAAGTCGAGCAGTACTTC	CASSIAREGQVEQYF
TRBJ2-1	TRBD1	TRBV15	-	TGTGCCACCAGCAGAGTCCGGGGGACAGGGGAATTCTTC	CATSRVRGTGEFF
TRBJ2-7	-	TRBV5-1	once	TGCGCCAGCAGCCGGACAACAGGGCCGGTTCGAGAGCAGTACTTC	CASSRTTGPVREQYF
TRBJ1-2	-	TRBV7-3	few	TGTGCCAGCAGCCAAACGGGGGGAGGCGATGGCTACACCTTC	CASSQTGGGDGYTF
TRBJ1-2	TRBD1	TRBV11-2	-	TGTGCCAGCAGCTCCATTGGACAGGGCTATGGCTACACCTTC	CASSSIGQGYGYTF
TRBJ2-7	TRBD2	TRBV7-8	-	TGTGCCAGCCTAGCGGAGCCGGGGGACGAGCAGTACTTC	CASLAEPGDEQYF
TRBJ2-7	-	TRBV21-1	-	TGTGCCAGCACCCCGGGTTGCGAATTCTCCTACGAGCAGTACTTC	CASTPGCEFSYEQYF
TRBJ2-5	TRBD2	TRBV6-2/TRBV6-3	-	TGTGCCAGCAGTACCCGGGGACTAGCGGGAATGGGGCAAGAGACCCAGTACTTC	CASSTRGLAGMGQETQYF
TRBJ2-7	-	TRBV27	-	TGTGCCAGCAGTCTAAATCGAGGTGCGATCTACGAGCAGTACTTC	CASSLNRGAIYEQYF
TRBJ1-1	-	TRBV30	-	TGTGCCTGGAGAACGGGTAAGACGACTGAAGCTTTCTTT	CAWRTGKTTEAFF
TRBJ1-2	-	TRBV30	-	TGTGCCTGGAGCCATCCCCCCTCAGGGAACTATGGCTACACCTTC	CAWSHPPSGNYGYTF
TRBJ1-5	-	TRBV27	-	TGTGCCAGCAGATACAGCAGAAATCAGCCCCAGCATTTT	CASRYSRNQPQHF
TRBJ2-5	-	TRBV6-5	-	TGTGCCAGCTCCATCCTAGGGGCGGAGACCCAGTACTTC	CASSILGAETQYF
TRBJ1-2	TRBD1	TRBV2	-	TGTGCCAGCAGGCGGGGGACAGGGAGAGGTTTTAGCTATGGCTACACCTTC	CASRRGTGRGFSYGYTF
TRBJ2-7	TRBD1	TRBV11-2	-	TGTGCCACCAGGGGGACAGACTCCTACGAGCAGTACTTC	CATRGTDSYEQYF
TRBJ2-5	-	TRBV7-3	-	TGTGCCAGCAGCCTTACAGGGTTGGGGACCCAGTACTTC	CASSLTGLGTQYF
TRBJ1-3	-	TRBV25-1	-	TGTGCCAGCAGTGAATATGAGGGAACAGACTCTGGAAACACCATATATTTT	CASSEYEGTDSGNTIYF
TRBJ1-6	TRBD1	TRBV12-3/TRBV12-4	-	TGTGCCAGCAGCACCGGGACAGGCTGGGTAACATTT	CASSTGTGWVTF
TRBJ2-5	TRBD2	TRBV14	-	TGTGCCAGCAGCGGAAGGACTAGCGGGAGGGTCCGAGAGACCCAGTACTTC	CASSGRTSGRVRETQYF
TRBJ2-4	-	TRBV5-1	-	TGCGCCTCCAACCGCGGGGACCCACTCGAGGACATTCAGTACTTC	CASNRGDPLEDIQYF
TRBJ2-7	-	TRBV2	-	TGTGCCAGCAGTGGCCGGGTTTACGAGCAGTACTTC	CASSGRVYEQYF
TRBJ2-5	TRBD2	TRBV11-2	-	TGTGCCAGCAGCTGGGCTAGCGGGAGCAAGGAGACCCAGTACTTC	CASSWASGSKETQYF
TRBJ2-7	-	TRBV5-5	-	TGTGCCAGCAGCTCAGCGGGCTACGAGCAGTACTTC	CASSSAGYEQYF